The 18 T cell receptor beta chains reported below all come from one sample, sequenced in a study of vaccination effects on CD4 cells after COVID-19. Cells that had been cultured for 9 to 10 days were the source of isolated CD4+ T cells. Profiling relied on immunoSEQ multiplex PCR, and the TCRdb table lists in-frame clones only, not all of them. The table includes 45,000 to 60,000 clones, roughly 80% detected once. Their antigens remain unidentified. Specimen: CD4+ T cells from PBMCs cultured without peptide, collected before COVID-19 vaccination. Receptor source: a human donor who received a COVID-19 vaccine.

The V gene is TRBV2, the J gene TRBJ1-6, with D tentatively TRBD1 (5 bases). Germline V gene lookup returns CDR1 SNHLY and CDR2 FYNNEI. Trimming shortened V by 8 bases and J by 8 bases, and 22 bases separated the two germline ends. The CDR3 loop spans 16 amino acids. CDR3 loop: CASFSGSQRGYSPLHF. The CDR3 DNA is TGTGCCAGCTTCTCCGGTAGTCAGCGGGGCTATTCACCCCTCCACTTT.

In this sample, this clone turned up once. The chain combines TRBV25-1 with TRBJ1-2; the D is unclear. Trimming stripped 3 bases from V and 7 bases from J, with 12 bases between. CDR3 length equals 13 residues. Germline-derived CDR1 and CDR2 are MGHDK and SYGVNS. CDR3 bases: TGTGCCAGCAGTGACGGACCTTTTCGTGGCTACACCTTC. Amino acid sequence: CASSDGPFRGYTF.

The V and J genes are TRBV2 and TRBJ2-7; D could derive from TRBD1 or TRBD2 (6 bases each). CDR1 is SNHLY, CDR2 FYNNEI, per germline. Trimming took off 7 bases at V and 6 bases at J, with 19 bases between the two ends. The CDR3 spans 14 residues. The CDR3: CASTPLTGGGEQYV. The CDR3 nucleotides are TGTGCCAGCACACCGTTAACCGGGGGCGGCGAGCAGTACGTC.

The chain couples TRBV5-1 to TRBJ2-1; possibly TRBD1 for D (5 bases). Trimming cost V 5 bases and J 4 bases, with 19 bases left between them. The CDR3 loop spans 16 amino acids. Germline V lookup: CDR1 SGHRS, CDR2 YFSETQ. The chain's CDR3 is CASRMVAGSLYNEQFF. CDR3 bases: TGCGCCAGCAGAATGGTGGCAGGGTCCCTTTACAATGAGCAGTTCTTC. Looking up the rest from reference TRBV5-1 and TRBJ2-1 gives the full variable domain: KAGVTQTPRYLIKTRGQQVTLSCSPISGHRSVSWYQQTPGQGLQFLFEYFSETQRNKGNFPGRFSGRQFSNSRSEMNVSTLELGDSALYLCASRMVAGSLYNEQFFGPGTRLTVL.

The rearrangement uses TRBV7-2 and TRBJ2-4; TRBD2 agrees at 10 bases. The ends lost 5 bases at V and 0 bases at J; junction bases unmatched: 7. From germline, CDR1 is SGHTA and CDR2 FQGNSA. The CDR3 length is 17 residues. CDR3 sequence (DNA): TGTGCCAGCAGCCCCTTAGCGGGGGGTGTAGCCAAAAACATTCAGTACTTC. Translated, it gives CASSPLAGGVAKNIQYF.

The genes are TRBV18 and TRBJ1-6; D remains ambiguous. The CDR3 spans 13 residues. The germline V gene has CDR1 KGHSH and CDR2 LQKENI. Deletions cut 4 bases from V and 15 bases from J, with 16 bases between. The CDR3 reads CASSLYSPGYLHF. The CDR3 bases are TGTGCCAGCTCACTCTATTCCCCTGGTTACCTCCACTTT.

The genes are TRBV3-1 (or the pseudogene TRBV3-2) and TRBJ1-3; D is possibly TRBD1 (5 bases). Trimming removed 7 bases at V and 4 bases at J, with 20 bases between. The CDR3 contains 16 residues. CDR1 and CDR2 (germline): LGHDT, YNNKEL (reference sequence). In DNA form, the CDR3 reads TGTGCCAGCAATCCCCCGGGACCCAAGACGGGAAACACCATATATTTT. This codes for CASNPPGPKTGNTIYF.

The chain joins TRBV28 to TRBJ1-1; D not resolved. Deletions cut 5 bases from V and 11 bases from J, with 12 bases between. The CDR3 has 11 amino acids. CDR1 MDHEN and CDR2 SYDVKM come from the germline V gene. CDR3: CASSQTSVAFF. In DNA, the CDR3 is TGTGCCAGCAGTCAAACCTCAGTCGCTTTCTTT.

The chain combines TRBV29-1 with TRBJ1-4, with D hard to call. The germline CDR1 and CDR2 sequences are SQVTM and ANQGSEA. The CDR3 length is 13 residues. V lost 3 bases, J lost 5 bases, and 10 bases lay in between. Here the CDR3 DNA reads TGCAGCGTTGACGAAGGAGGGAATGAAAAACTGTTTTTT. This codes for CSVDEGGNEKLFF.

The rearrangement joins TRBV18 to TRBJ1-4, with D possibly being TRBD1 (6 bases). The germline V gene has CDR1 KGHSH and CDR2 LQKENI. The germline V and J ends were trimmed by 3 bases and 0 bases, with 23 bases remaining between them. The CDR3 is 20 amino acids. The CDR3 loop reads CASSPPRGGGEAPTNEKLFF. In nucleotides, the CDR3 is TGTGCCAGCTCACCGCCCAGGGGCGGGGGAGAAGCGCCAACTAATGAAAAACTGTTTTTT.

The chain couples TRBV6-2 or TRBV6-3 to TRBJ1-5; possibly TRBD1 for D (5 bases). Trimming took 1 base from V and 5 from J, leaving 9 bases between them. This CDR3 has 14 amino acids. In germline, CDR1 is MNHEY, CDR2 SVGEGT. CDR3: CASSYYAGDQPQHF. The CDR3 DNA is TGTGCCAGCAGTTACTACGCGGGGGATCAGCCCCAGCATTTT.

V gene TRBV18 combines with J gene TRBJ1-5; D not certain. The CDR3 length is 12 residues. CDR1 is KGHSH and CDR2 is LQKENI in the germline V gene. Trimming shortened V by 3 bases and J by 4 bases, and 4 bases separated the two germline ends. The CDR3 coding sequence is TGTGCCAGCTCACCCACTAATCAGCCCCAGCATTTT. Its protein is CASSPTNQPQHF.

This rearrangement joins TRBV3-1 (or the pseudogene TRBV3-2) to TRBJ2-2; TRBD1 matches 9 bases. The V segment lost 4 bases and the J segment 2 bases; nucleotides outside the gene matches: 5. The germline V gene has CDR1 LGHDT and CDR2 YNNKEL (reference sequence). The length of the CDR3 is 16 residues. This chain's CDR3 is CASSLGQGSNTGELFF. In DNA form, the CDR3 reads TGTGCCAGCAGCCTAGGACAGGGGTCTAACACCGGGGAGCTGTTTTTT.

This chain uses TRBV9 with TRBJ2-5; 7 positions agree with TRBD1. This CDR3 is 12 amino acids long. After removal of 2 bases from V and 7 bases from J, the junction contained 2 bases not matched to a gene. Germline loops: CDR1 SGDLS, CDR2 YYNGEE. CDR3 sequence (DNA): TGTGCCAGCAGCGTGAACAGGGGGACCCAGTACTTC. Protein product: CASSVNRGTQYF.

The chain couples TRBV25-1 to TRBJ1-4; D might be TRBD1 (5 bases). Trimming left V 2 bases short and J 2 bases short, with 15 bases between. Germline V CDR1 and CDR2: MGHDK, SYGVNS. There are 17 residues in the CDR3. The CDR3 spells CASSERRGWGTNEKLFF. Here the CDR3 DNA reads TGTGCCAGCAGTGAACGGCGAGGTTGGGGGACTAATGAAAAACTGTTTTTT.

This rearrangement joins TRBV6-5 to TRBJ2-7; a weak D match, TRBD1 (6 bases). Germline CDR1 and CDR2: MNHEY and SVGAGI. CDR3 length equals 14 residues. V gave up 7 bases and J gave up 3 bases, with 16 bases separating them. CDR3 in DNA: TGTGCCAGCACCCGTCGGGACAACCACTACGAGCAGTACGTC. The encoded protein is CASTRRDNHYEQYV.

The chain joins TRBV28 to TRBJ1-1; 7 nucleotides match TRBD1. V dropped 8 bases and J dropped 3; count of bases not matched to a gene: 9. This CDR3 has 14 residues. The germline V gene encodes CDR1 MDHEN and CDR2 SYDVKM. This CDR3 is CASRSGQAYTEAFF. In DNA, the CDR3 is TGTGCCAGCCGGTCCGGACAGGCCTACACTGAAGCTTTCTTT.

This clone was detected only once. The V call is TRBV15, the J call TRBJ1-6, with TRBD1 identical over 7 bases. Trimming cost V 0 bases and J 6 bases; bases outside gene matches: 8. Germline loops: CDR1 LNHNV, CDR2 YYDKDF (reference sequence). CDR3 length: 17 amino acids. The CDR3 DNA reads TGTGCCACCAGCAGAGATTGGGCAGGGGGACTTAATTCACCCCTCCACTTT. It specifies CATSRDWAGGLNSPLHF.